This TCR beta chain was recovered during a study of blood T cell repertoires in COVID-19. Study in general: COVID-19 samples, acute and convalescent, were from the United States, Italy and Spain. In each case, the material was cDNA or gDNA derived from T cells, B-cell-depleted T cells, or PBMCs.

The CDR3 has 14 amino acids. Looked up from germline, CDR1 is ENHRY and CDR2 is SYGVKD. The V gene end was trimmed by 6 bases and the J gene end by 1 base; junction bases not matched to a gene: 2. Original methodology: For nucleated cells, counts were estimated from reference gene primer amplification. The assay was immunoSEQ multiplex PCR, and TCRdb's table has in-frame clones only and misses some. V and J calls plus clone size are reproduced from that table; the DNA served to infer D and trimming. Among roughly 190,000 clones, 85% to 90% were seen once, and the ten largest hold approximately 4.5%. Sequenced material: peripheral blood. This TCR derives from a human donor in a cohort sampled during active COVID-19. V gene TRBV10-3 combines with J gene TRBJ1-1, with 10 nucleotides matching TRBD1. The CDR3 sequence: CAISRDRGNTEAFF. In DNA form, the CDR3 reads TGTGCCATCAGCCGGGACAGGGGGAACACTGAAGCTTTCTTT.